This entry features one T cell receptor beta chain sequence. Its antigen is unknown. One entry per CDR3 protein results from TCRdb running MiXCR on the multiplex PCR reads. The profile covers some 250,000 distinct CDR3 sequences, with around 34% appearing a single time and 3% to 4.5% taken by the ten largest. This CDR3 has 16 amino acids. The germline V and J ends were trimmed by 1 base and 2 bases, with 13 bases remaining between them. Germline V lookup: CDR1 SGHNT, CDR2 YENEEA. The sample comes from a study of breast tumors, draining lymph nodes, adjacent tissues. Study results and limitations: Most tumor T cells seemingly derive from lymph node, then expand in tumor. Data only fit, rather than demonstrated, lymph node origin of most tumor T cells. Tumor TCR diversity was below lymph nodes but above nontumor tissue.

The lymph nodes were axillary draining lymph nodes from breast cancer patients. V gene TRBV11-3 combines with J gene TRBJ2-3; D is perhaps TRBD1 (5 bases). The clonotype originates from a female donor with breast cancer. Some clones in this sample may be carry-over from other donors' samples. Sequencing was done on a sample of axillary lymph node tissue. The CDR3, as DNA: TGTGCCAGCAGCTTAGGACAGCTACAACACACAGATACGCAGTATTTT. As protein: CASSLGQLQHTDTQYF.